Each of the 5 T cell receptor beta chains below was sequenced from the same sample in a study of OX40 agonist ivuxolimab in advanced cancers. The method was immunoSEQ multiplex PCR; TCRdb's version includes in-frame clones alone and lacks a portion of them. Here the sample spans 95,000 to 100,000 clones, about four fifths being singletons. The material sequenced was CD4+ or CD8+ T cells sorted from blood, taken in a trial of the OX40 agonist ivuxolimab. These receptor sequences come from an adult with an advanced solid tumor such as melanoma, head and neck, liver or kidney cancer.

The V gene is TRBV11-2, the J gene TRBJ1-3; the D is unclear. The germline gives CDR1 SGHAT, CDR2 FQNNGV. The CDR3 loop spans 15 amino acids. Trimming stripped 6 bases from V and 0 bases from J, with 12 bases between. The CDR3 nucleotides are TGTGCCAGCAGTCCTCGGGAATTCTCTGGAAACACCATATATTTT. It yields the protein CASSPREFSGNTIYF.

The rearrangement uses TRBV19 and TRBJ2-3; the D is unclear. There are 16 residues in the CDR3. V was clipped by 2 bases and J by 3 bases, with 15 bases between them. The germline CDR1 and CDR2 sequences are LNHDA and SQIVND (reference sequence). DNA of the CDR3: TGTGCCAGTAGTATATTGGACGGACGCCAAACAGATACGCAGTATTTT. Encoded protein: CASSILDGRQTDTQYF.

This clone was seen a single time. The rearrangement joins TRBV7-2 to TRBJ2-3, with TRBD1 identical over 7 bases. The germline gives CDR1 SGHTA, CDR2 FQGNSA. J gave up 0 bases and V 6 bases, and 6 bases lay outside the gene matches. The CDR3 covers 15 residues. CDR3 residues: CASRLSGGSTDTQYF. The CDR3 nucleotides read TGTGCCAGCAGACTATCAGGGGGAAGCACAGATACGCAGTATTTT.

The rearrangement joins TRBV7-2 to TRBJ2-3, with unresolved D. This CDR3 has 12 amino acids. With 4 bases removed from V and 2 bases from J, the gap between germline ends came to 4 bases. Germline-derived CDR1 and CDR2 are SGHTA and FQGNSA. This CDR3 reads CASSSYTDTQYF. CDR3 DNA sequence: TGTGCCAGCAGCTCCTACACAGATACGCAGTATTTT. The full variable domain, its missing parts supplied by reference TRBV7-2 and TRBJ2-3, is GAGVSQSPSNKVTEKGKDVELRCDPISGHTALYWYRQSLGQGLEFLIYFQGNSAPDKSGLPSDRFSAERTGGSVSTLTIQRTQQEDSAVYLCASSSYTDTQYFGPGTRLTVL.

The chain employs TRBV7-9 and TRBJ2-3, with TRBD2 identical over 8 bases. The CDR3 covers 13 residues. J lost 3 bases, V lost 5 bases, and 1 base had no gene match. Germline V gene data show CDR1 as SEHNR and CDR2 as FQNEAQ (reference sequence). Here the CDR3 DNA reads TGTGCCAGCAGCCCTAGCGGGACAGATACGCAGTATTTT. Amino acid sequence: CASSPSGTDTQYF.